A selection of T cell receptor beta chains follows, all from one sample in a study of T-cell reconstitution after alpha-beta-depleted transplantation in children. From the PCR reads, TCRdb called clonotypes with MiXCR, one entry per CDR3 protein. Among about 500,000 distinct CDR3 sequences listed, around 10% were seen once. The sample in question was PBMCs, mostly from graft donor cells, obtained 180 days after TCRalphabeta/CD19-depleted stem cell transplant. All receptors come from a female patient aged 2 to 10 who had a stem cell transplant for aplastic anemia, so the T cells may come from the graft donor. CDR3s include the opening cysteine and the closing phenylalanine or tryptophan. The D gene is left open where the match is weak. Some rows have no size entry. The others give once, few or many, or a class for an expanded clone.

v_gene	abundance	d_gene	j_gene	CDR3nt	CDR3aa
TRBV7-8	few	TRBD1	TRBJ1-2	TGTGCCAGCAGCTTGGGGGACAGAGTTAACTATGGCTACACCTTC	CASSLGDRVNYGYTF
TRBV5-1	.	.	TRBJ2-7	TGCGCCAGCAGCTTGTTATTGGGGGGCTCCTACGAGCAGTACTTC	CASSLLLGGSYEQYF
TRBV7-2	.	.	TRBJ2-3	TGTGCCAGCAGCTCGTTAGCGACTAGCACAGATACGCAGTATTTT	CASSSLATSTDTQYF
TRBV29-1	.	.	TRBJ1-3	TGCAGCGTTACAGCCCCTTGGTCTGGAAACACCATATATTTT	CSVTAPWSGNTIYF
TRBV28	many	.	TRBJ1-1	TGTGCCAGCAGTTTCCATGGGAACACTGAAGCTTTCTTT	CASSFHGNTEAFF
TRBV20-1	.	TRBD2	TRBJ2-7	TGCAGTGCTCCTAGCGGAACCTACGAGCAGTACTTC	CSAPSGTYEQYF
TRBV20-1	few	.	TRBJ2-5	TGCAGTGCTAGCCCCGCGGGTCCCAACCAGGAGACCCAGTACTTC	CSASPAGPNQETQYF
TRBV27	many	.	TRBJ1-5	TGTGCCAGCAGTTTTGGACTGAATCAGCCCCAGCATTTT	CASSFGLNQPQHF
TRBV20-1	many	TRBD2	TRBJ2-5	TGCAGTGCCAGACTAGCGGGAGAACAGACCCAGTACTTC	CSARLAGEQTQYF
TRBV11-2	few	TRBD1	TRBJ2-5	TGTGCCAGCAGCCCCCCGGACAGGGGCCAAGAGACCCAGTACTTC	CASSPPDRGQETQYF
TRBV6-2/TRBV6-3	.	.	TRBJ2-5	TGTGCCAGCTGGACCACCAAACGAAAGGGGTCAGAGACCCAGTACTTC	CASWTTKRKGSETQYF
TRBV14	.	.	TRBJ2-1	TGTGCCAGCAGCCTCCTAGATTCCCTTGGTTCCCTAAGCTCCTACAATGAGCAGTTCTTC	CASSLLDSLGSLSSYNEQFF
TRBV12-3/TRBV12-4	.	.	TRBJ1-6	TGTGCCAGCAGTTTAAGGCGGGCCTATAATTCACCCCTCCACTTT	CASSLRRAYNSPLHF
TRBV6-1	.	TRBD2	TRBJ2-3	TGTGCCAGCAGTGAATTCTGGCGGGGGGCTACAGATACGCAGTATTTT	CASSEFWRGATDTQYF
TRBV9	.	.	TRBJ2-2	TGTGCCAGCAGCGTAAACCCCCGGACCTACACCGGGGAGCTGTTTTTT	CASSVNPRTYTGELFF
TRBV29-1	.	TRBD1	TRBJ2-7	TGCAGCGTTGAAGAAGGGGGCGGACCTAAGTACGAGCAGTACTTC	CSVEEGGGPKYEQYF
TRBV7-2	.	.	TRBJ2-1	TGTGCCAGCAGCCGTCCCGACAGGTTTGGGAATGAGCAGTTCTTC	CASSRPDRFGNEQFF
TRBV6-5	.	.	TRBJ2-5	TGTGCCAGCAGTTACAGAGGGCCGGAGGAGACCCAGTACTTC	CASSYRGPEETQYF
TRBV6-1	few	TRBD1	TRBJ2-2	TGTGCCAGCAGTCCGCCGGGACAGAAATACACCGGGGAGCTGTTTTTT	CASSPPGQKYTGELFF
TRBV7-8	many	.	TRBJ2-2	TGTGCCAGCAGCTTAGCCGTCGGCGGGACCAACACCGGGGAGCTGTTTTTT	CASSLAVGGTNTGELFF
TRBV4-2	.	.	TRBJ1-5	TGTGCCAGCAGCCATGCCGGCCGCAATCAGCCCCAGCATTTT	CASSHAGRNQPQHF
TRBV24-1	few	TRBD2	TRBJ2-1	TGTGCCACCAGTGATTTTTTGGCTAGCGGGGGTAATGAGCAGTTCTTC	CATSDFLASGGNEQFF
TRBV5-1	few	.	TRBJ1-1	TGCGCCAGCAGGGCACACAGGAACACTGAAGCTTTCTTT	CASRAHRNTEAFF
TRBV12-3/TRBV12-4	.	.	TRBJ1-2	TGTGCCAGCAGCCCGAAGGGGGGAGAGGGCTATGGCTACACCTTC	CASSPKGGEGYGYTF